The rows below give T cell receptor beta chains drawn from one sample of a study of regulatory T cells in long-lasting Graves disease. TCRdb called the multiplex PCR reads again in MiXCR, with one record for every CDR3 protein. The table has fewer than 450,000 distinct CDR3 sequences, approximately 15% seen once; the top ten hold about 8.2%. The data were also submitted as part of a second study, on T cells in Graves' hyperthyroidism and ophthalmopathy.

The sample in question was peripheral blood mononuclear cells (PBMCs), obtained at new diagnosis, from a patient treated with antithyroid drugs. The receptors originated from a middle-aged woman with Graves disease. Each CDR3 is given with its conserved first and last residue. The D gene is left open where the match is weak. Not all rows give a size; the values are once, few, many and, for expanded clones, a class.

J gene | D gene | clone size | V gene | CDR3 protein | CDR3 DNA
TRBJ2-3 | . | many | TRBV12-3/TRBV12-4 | CASSSLVSTDTQYF | TGTGCCAGCAGTTCTCTAGTAAGCACAGATACGCAGTATTTT
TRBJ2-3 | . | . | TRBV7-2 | CVSSLPSTDTQYF | TGTGTCAGCAGCTTGCCAAGCACAGATACGCAGTATTTT
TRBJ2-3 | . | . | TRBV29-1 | CSVDMGTDTQYF | TGCAGCGTTGATATGGGCACAGATACGCAGTATTTT
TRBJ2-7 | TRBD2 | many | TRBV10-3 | CATQRGAYEQYF | TGTGCCACTCAGCGGGGTGCCTACGAGCAGTACTTC
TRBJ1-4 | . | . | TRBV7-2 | CASSPRVAEREKLFF | TGTGCCAGCAGCCCTCGGGTGGCGGAACGTGAAAAACTGTTTTTT
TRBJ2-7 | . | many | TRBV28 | CASSLVNLDYEQYF | TGTGCCAGCAGCCTCGTTAACTTGGACTACGAGCAGTACTTC
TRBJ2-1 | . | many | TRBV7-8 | CASSLTSLMNEQFF | TGTGCCAGCAGCTTAACCAGTTTGATGAATGAGCAGTTCTTC
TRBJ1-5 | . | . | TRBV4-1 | CASSQDVEGYQPQHF | TGCGCCAGCAGCCAAGATGTAGAGGGCTATCAGCCCCAGCATTTT
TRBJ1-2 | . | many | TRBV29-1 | CSVDGGGLRSYGYTF | TGCAGCGTTGATGGGGGCGGATTGAGGTCCTATGGCTACACCTTC
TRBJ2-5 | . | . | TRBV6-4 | CASNTGRGLSEETQYF | TGTGCCAGCAATACCGGGCGAGGCCTTTCCGAAGAGACCCAGTACTTC
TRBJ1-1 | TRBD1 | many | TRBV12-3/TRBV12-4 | CASRLPTGGMTEAFF | TGTGCCAGCCGCCTTCCTACAGGGGGCATGACTGAAGCTTTCTTT
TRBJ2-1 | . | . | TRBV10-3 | CAISETGEDDDEQFF | TGTGCCATCAGTGAGACAGGGGAGGACGACGATGAGCAGTTCTTC
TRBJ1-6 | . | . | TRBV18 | CASSIPNSPLHF | TGTGCCAGCTCAATTCCTAATTCACCCCTCCACTTT
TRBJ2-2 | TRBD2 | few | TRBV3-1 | CASRKIARTSGGTGELFF | TGTGCCAGCAGGAAAATCGCAAGGACTAGCGGGGGAACCGGGGAGCTGTTTTTT
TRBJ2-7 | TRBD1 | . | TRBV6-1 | CASNPGTGGTYEQYF | TGTGCCAGCAATCCCGGGACAGGGGGTACCTACGAGCAGTACTTC
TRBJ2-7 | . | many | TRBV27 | CASSPSGLRYEQYF | TGTGCCAGCAGCCCAAGCGGCCTGAGATACGAGCAGTACTTC
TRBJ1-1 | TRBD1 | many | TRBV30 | CAWSTSTGGTEAFF | TGTGCCTGGAGTACCTCGACAGGGGGCACTGAAGCTTTCTTT
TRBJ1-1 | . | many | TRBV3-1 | CASSQVKGTEAFF | TGTGCCAGCAGCCAAGTCAAAGGGACTGAAGCTTTCTTT
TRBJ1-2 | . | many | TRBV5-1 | CASSLLLRGANYGYTF | TGCGCCAGCAGCTTGTTGCTTCGGGGGGCGAACTATGGCTACACCTTC
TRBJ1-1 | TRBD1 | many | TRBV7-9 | CASSTQGAHTEAFF | TGTGCCAGCAGCACGCAGGGGGCGCACACTGAAGCTTTCTTT
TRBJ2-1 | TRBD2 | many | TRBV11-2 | CASSPRAMGLAGVYEQFF | TGTGCCAGCAGCCCCAGGGCAATGGGACTAGCGGGAGTGTATGAGCAGTTCTTC
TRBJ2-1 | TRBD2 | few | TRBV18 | CASSPRLAEVYNEQFF | TGTGCCAGCTCGCCTCGACTAGCGGAGGTGTACAATGAGCAGTTCTTC
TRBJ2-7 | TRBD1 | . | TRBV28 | CASRGNRDRVHEQYF | TGTGCCAGCAGGGGAAACCGGGACAGGGTCCACGAGCAGTACTTC
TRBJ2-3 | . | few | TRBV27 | CASSTPGTLDTQYF | TGTGCCAGCAGTACTCCCGGGACTCTAGATACGCAATATTTT
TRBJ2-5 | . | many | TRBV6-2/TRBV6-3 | CASRRRETQYF | TGTGCCAGCAGGCGGCGAGAGACCCAGTACTTC
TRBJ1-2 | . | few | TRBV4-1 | CASSQLPRDPGGYTF | TGCGCCAGCAGCCAACTCCCCCGGGACCCGGGGGGCTACACCTTC
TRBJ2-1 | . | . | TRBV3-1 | CASSRGLSRSSYNEQFF | TGTGCCAGCAGCCGCGGACTTTCCCGGAGCTCCTACAATGAGCAGTTCTTC
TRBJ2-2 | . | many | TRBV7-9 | CASSADSFTGELFF | TGTGCCAGCAGCGCCGACAGTTTCACCGGGGAGCTGTTTTTT
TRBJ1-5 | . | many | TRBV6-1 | CASSPLWTVNSNQPQHF | TGTGCCAGCAGTCCACTCTGGACAGTTAATAGCAATCAGCCCCAGCATTTT
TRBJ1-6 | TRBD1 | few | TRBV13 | CASSSRDRLNSPLHF | TGTGCCAGCAGCTCCCGGGACAGGTTGAATTCACCCCTCCACTTT
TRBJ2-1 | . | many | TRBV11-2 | CASSLGSRWKNEQFF | TGTGCCAGCAGCTTAGGGAGCAGGTGGAAGAATGAGCAGTTCTTC
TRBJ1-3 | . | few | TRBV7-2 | CASSLAQNSGNTIYF | TGTGCCAGCAGCTTGGCTCAGAACTCTGGAAACACCATATATTTT
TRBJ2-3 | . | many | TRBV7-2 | CASRPLPTRSGFTDTQYF | TGTGCCAGCAGACCGCTCCCCACGAGGAGTGGGTTCACAGATACGCAGTATTTT
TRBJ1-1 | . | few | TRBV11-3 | CASSLYSGNTEAFF | TGTGCCAGCAGCTTATATTCCGGGAACACTGAAGCTTTCTTT
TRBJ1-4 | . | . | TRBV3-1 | CASSQEGVWKLFF | TGTGCCAGCAGCCAAGAGGGGGTGTGGAAACTGTTTTTT
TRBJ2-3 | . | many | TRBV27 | CASSRPLTQYF | TGTGCCAGCAGTCGTCCCCTTACGCAGTATTTT
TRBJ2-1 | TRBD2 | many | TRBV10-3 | CAIGTGTSGSNEQFF | TGTGCCATCGGGACCGGGACTAGCGGGAGCAATGAGCAGTTCTTC